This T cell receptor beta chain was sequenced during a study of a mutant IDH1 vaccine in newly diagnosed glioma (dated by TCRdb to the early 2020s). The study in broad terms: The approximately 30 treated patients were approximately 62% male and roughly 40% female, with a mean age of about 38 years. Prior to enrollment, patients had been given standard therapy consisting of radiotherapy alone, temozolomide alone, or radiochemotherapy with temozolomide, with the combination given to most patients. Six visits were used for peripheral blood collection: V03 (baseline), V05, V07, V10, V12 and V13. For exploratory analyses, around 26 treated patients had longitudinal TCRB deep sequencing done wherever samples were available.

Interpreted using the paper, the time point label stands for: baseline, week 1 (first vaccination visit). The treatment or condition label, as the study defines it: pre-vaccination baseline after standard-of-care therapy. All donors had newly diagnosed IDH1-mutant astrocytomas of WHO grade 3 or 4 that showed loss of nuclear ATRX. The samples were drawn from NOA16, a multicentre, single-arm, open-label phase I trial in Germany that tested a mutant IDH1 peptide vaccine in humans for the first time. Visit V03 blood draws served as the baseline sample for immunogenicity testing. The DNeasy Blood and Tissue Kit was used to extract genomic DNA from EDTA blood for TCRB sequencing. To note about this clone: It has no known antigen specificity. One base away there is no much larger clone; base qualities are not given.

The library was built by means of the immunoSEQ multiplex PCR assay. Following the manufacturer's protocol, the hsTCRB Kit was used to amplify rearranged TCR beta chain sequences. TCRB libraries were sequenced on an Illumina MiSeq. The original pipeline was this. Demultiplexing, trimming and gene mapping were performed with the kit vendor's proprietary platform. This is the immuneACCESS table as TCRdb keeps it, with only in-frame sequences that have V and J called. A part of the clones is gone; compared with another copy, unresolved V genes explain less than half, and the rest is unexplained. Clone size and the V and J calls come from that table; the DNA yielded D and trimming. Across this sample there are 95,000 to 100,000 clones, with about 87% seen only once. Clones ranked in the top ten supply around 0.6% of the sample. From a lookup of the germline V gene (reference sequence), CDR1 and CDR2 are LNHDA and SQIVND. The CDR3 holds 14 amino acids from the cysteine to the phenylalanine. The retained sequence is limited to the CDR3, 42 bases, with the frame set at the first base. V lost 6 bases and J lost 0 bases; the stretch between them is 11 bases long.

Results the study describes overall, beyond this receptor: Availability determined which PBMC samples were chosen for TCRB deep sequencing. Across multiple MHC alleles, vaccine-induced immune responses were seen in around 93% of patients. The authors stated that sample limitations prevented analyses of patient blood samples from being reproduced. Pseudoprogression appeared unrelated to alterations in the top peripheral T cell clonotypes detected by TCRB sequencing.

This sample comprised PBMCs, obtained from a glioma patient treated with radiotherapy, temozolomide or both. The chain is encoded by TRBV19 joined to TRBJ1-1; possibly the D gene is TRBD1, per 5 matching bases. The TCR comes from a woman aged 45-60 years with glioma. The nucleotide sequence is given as TGTGCCAGTAGGTTGGGACTAATGAACACTGAAGCTTTCTTT. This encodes CASRLGLMNTEAFF.